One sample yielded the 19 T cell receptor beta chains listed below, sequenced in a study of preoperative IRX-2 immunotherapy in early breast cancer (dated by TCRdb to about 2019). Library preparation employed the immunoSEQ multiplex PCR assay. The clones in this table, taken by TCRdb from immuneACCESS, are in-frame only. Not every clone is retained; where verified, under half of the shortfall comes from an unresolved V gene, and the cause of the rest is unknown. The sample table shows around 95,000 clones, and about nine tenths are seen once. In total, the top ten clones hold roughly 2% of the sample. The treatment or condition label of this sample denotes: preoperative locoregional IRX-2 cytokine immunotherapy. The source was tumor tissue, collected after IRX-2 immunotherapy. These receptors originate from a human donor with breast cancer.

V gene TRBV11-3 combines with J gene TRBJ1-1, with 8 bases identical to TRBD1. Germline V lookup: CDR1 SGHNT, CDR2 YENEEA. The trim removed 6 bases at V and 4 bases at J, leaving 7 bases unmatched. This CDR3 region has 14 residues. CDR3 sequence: CASRPGGRFTEAFF. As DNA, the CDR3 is TGTGCCAGCAGACCAGGGGGCCGTTTCACTGAAGCTTTCTTT. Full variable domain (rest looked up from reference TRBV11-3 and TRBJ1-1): EAGVVQSPRYKIIEKKQPVAFWCNPISGHNTLYWYLQNLGQGPELLIRYENEEAVDDSQLPKDRFSAERLKGVDSTLKIQPAELGDSAVYLCASRPGGRFTEAFFGQGTRLTVV.

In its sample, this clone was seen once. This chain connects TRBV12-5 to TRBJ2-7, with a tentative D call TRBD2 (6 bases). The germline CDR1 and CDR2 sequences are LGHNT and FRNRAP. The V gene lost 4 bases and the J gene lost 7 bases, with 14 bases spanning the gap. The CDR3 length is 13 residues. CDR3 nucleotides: TGTGCTAGTGGTTCGGGGACTCCTTGGGAGCAGTACTTC. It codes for CASGSGTPWEQYF.

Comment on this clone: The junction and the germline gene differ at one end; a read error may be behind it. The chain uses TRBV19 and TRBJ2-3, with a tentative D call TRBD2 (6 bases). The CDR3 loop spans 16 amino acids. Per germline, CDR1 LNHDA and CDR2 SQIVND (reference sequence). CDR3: CANSIARDWNTDTQYF. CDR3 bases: TGTGCCAATAGTATAGCCAGGGACTGGAACACAGATACGCAGTATTTT.

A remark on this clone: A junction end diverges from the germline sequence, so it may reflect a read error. The CDR3 DNA reads as TGTGCCAGCAGCTCACGTCCCGGGACAGGGTCGGAGAGATTC. Amino acids: CASSSRPGTGSERF. The rearrangement links TRBV7-1 to TRBJ2-7; 9 positions match TRBD1. Being an ORF, TRBV7-1 has a function that is uncertain. This CDR3 region has 14 residues.

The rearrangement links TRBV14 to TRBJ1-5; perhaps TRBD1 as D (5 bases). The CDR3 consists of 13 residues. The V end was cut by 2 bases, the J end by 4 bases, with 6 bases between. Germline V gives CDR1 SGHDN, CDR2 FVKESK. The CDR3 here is CASSQWGNQPQHF. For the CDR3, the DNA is TGTGCCAGCAGCCAATGGGGGAATCAGCCCCAGCATTTT.

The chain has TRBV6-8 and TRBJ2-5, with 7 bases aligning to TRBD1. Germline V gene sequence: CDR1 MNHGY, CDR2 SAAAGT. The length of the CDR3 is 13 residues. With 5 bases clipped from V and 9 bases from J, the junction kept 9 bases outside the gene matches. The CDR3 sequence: CASSLTQGQAQYF. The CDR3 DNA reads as TGTGCCAGCAGTCTGACACAGGGGCAGGCCCAGTACTTC.

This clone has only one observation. The CDR3 DNA reads as TGTGCCAGCAGTTTCTCCGGGACAGGAGGACTCGGCTACACCTTC. Its translation: CASSFSGTGGLGYTF. The chain links TRBV28 to TRBJ1-2, with 8 nucleotides matching TRBD1. Germline loops: CDR1 MDHEN, CDR2 SYDVKM. Unmatched junction bases numbered 11, after V lost 3 bases and J lost 8 bases. The CDR3 has 15 amino acids.

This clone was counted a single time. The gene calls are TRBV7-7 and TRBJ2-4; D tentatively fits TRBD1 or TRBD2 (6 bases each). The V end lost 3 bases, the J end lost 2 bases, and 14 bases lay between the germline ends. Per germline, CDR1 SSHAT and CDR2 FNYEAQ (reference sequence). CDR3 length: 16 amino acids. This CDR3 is CASSLDSGYTKNIQYF. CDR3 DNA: TGTGCCAGCAGCTTGGACAGCGGGTACACCAAAAACATTCAGTACTTC.

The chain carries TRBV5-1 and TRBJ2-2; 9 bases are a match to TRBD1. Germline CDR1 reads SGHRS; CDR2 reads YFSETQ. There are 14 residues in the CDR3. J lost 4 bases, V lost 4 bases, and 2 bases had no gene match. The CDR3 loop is CASSKDRGTGELFF. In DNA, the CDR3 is TGCGCCAGCAGCAAGGACAGGGGCACCGGGGAGCTGTTTTTT.

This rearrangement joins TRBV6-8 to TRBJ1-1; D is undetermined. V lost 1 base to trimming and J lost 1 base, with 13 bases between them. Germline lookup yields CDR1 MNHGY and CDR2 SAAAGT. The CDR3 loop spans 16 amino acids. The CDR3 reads CASSYFREGPNTEAFF. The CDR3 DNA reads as TGTGCCAGCAGTTACTTTAGGGAAGGGCCGAACACTGAAGCTTTCTTT.

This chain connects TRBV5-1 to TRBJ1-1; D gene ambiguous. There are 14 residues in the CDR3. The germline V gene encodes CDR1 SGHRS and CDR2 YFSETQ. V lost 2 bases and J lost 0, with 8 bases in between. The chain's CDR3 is CASSFPELNTEAFF. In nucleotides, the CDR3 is TGCGCCAGCAGCTTCCCGGAGTTGAACACTGAAGCTTTCTTT.

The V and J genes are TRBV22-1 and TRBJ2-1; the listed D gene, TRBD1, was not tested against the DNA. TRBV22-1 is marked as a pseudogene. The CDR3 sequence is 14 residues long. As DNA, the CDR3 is TGTGCCAGCAGTCACAGGGGGCTGTGGATGGAGCAGTTCTTC. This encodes CASSHRGLWMEQFF.

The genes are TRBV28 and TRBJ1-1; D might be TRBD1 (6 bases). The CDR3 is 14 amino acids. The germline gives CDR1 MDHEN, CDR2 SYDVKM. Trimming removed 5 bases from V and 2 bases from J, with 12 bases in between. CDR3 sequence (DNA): TGTGCCAGCAGTCCCGGGACACATAACACTGAAGCTTTCTTT. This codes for CASSPGTHNTEAFF.

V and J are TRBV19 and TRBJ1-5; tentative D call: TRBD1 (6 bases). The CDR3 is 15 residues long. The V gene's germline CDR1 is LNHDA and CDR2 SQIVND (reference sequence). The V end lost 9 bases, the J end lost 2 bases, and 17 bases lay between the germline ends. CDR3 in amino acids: CASHRGRSGNQPQHF. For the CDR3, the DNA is TGTGCCAGCCACCGGGGGCGATCAGGCAATCAGCCCCAGCATTTT.

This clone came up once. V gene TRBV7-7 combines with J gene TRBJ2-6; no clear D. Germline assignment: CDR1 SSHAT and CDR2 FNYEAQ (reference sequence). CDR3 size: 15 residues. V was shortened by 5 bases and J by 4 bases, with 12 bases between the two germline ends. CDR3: CASSLHGPGANVLTF. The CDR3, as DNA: TGTGCCAGCAGCCTGCACGGGCCAGGGGCCAACGTCCTGACTTTC.

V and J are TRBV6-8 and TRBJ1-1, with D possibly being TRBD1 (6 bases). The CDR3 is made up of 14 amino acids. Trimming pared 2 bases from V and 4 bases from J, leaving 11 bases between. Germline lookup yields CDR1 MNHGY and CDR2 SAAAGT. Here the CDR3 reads CASSYLGTTTEAFF. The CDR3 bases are TGTGCCAGCAGTTACCTCGGGACAACCACTGAAGCTTTCTTT.

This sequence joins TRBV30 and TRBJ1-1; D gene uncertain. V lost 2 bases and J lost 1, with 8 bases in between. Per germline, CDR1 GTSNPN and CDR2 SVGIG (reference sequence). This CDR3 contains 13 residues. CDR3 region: CAWSPGTNTEAFF. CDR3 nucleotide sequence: TGTGCCTGGAGTCCAGGTACGAACACTGAAGCTTTCTTT.

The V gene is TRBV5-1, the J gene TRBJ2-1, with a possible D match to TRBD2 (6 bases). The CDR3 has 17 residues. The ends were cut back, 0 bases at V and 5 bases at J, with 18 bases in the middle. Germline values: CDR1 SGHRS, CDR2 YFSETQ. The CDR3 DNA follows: TGCGCCAGCAGCTTGGCTCGGGTGACGCGGGATAACAATGAGCAGTTCTTC. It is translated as CASSLARVTRDNNEQFF.

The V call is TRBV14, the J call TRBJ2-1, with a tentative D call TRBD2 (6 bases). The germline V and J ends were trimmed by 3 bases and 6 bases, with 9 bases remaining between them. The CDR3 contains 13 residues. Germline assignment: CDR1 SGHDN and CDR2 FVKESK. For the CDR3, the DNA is TGTGCCAGCAGCCAGGGACTCAGCAATGAGCAGTTCTTC. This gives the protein CASSQGLSNEQFF.